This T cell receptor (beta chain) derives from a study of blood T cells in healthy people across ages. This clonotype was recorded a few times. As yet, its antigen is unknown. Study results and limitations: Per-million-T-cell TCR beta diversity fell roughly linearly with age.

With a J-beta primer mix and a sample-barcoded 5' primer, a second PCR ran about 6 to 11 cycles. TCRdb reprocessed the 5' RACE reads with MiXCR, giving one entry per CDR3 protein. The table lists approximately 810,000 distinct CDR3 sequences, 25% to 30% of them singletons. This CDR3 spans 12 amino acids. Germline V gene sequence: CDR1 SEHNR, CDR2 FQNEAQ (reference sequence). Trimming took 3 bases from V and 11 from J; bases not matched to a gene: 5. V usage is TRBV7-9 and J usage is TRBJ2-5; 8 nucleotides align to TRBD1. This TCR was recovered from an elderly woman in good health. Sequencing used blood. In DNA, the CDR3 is TGTGCCAGCAGCTTTTTTGGGGACAGGCAGTACTTC. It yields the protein CASSFFGDRQYF.